The present T cell receptor (beta chain) was sequenced within a study of T-cell reconstitution after alpha-beta-depleted transplantation in children. V gave up 4 bases and J gave up 8 bases, with 7 bases separating them. The CDR3 covers 12 residues. Germline V gene data show CDR1 as SGHRS and CDR2 as YFSETQ. This clonotype was seen more than once but under ten times. Unique molecular identifiers were incorporated during preparation of the TCRbeta library. TCRdb reprocessed the PCR reads via MiXCR and lists one record per CDR3 protein. The sample lists about 270,000 distinct CDR3 sequences, about a tenth occurring once.

Specimen: PBMCs from the stem cell graft donor, collected from the stem cell graft. The chain combines TRBV5-1 with TRBJ1-6, with D unclear. The source of this sequence is a human donor who donated a stem cell graft to a child with SCID. DNA for the CDR3: TGCGCCAGCAGCGAGGGCCATTCACCCCTCCACTTT. The encoded protein is CASSEGHSPLHF.